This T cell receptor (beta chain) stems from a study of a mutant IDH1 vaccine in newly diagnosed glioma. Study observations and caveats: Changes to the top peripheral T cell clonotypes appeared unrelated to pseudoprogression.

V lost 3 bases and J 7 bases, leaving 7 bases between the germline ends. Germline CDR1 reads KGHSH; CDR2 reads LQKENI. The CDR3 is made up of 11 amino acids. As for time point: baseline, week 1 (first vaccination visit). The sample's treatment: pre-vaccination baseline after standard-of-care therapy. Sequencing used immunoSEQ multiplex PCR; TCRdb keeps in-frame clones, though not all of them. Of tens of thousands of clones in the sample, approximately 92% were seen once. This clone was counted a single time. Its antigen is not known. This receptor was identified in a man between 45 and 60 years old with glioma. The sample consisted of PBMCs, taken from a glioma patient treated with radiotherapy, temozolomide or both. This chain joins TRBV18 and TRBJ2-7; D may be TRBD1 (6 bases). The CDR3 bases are TGTGCCAGCTCACCTGACAGGGAGCAGTACTTC. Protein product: CASSPDREQYF.